Listed here are 25 T cell receptor beta chains from one sample, sequenced in a study of shared clonotypes between healthy human individuals. The table came from immunoSEQ multiplex PCR; TCRdb's copy has only in-frame clones and leaves some out. The sample lists about 470,000 clones, roughly 77% occurring once. The specimen was PBMCs. Receptors were obtained from a woman between 35 and 50 years old in good health. Some clones in this sample may be carry-over from other donors' samples.

Notes on this clone: A single base is all that separates this from a far larger clone, so a read error is likely. This rearrangement joins TRBV11-3 to TRBJ2-1; D gene uncertain. The length of the CDR3 is 15 residues. CDR1 SGHNT and CDR2 YENEEA come from the germline V gene. Trimming shortened V by 5 bases and J by 0 bases, and 11 bases separated the two germline ends. CDR3 bases: TGTGCCAGCAGCCCCTTCGAAGGCTCCTACAATGAGCAGTTCTTC. It is translated as CASSPFEGSYNEQFF.

The chain has TRBV10-3 and TRBJ2-2; perhaps TRBD2 as D (6 bases). This CDR3 spans 14 amino acids. Trimming removed 7 bases from V and 4 bases from J, with 13 bases in between. Germline lookup yields CDR1 ENHRY and CDR2 SYGVKD. As DNA, the CDR3 is TGTGCCATCAAACGGGACTCCGGCACCGGGGAGCTGTTTTTT. Residues: CAIKRDSGTGELFF.

The chain carries TRBV28 and TRBJ2-7; 9 nucleotides agree with TRBD1. Trimming removed 5 bases from V and 6 bases from J; junction bases left unmatched: 11. In germline, CDR1 is MDHEN, CDR2 SYDVKM. The CDR3 has 15 amino acids. The CDR3 spells CASSQGTGSIGEQYF. The DNA of the CDR3 is TGTGCCAGCAGTCAAGGGACAGGGTCGATCGGCGAGCAGTACTTC.

This chain joins TRBV5-1 and TRBJ2-5; D perhaps matches TRBD1 (6 bases). Trimming took off 3 bases at V and 1 base at J, with 13 bases between the two ends. The CDR3 consists of 15 residues. From germline, CDR1 is SGHRS and CDR2 YFSETQ. In DNA form, the CDR3 reads TGCGCCAGCAGCTCGGGACATACTCTCCAAGAGACCCAGTACTTC. As protein: CASSSGHTLQETQYF.

The J gene is TRBJ2-1, the V gene TRBV4-2, with 14 bases that match TRBD2. The CDR3 has 18 amino acids. Germline assignment: CDR1 LGHNA and CDR2 YNFKEQ. Trimming cost V 7 bases and J 5 bases; bases outside gene matches: 13. The CDR3 protein is CASTGLAGGRVWDNEQFF. DNA for the CDR3: TGTGCCAGCACCGGACTAGCGGGAGGTCGTGTGTGGGACAATGAGCAGTTCTTC.

This chain joins TRBV18 and TRBJ2-2; TRBD2 aligns across 11 bases. This CDR3 spans 17 amino acids. With V trimmed by 4 bases and J by 3 bases, 7 bases remained unmatched. Germline V lookup: CDR1 KGHSH, CDR2 LQKENI. The CDR3 bases are TGTGCCAGCTCACTACTAGCGGGAGCGGTGGACACCGGGGAGCTGTTTTTT. It is translated as CASSLLAGAVDTGELFF.

This clone was detected once. The gene calls are TRBV27 and TRBJ1-2; unclear D gene. CDR1 and CDR2 (germline): MNHEY, SMNVEV (reference sequence). Between the trimmed V and J ends, which lost 5 bases and 5 bases, there was a span of 21 bases. The CDR3 covers 16 residues. CDR3 residues: CASSTHPAASTYGYTF. The DNA for the CDR3 is TGTGCCAGCAGTACCCACCCCGCGGCCAGTACGTATGGCTACACCTTC.

CDR3 bases: TGTGCCAGTAGTATGGTATCAGAGACCCAGTACTTC. This sequence encodes CASSMVSETQYF. The chain recombines TRBV19 with TRBJ2-5; no reliable D call. This CDR3 contains 12 residues. Germline CDR1 is LNHDA and CDR2 is SQIVND (reference sequence). Trimming cost V 3 bases and J 4 bases, with 6 bases left between them.

V is TRBV10-3 and J is TRBJ2-2; D remains ambiguous. The germline CDR1 and CDR2 sequences are ENHRY and SYGVKD. This CDR3 is 13 amino acids long. Trimming pared 5 bases from V and 2 bases from J, leaving 6 bases between. The CDR3 loop reads CAISPPNTGELFF. The CDR3 DNA reads as TGTGCCATCAGTCCACCTAACACCGGGGAGCTGTTTTTT.

CDR3 DNA sequence: TGTGCCACCAGGGGCGGGGAGCTGTTTTTT. This encodes CATRGGELFF. This chain uses TRBV28 with TRBJ2-2, with D possibly matching TRBD1 (6 bases). Between the trimmed V and J ends, which lost 10 bases and 7 bases, there was a span of 7 bases. This CDR3 is 10 amino acids long. CDR1 and CDR2 (germline): MDHEN, SYDVKM.

V and J are TRBV20-1 and TRBJ2-5; 7 bases line up with TRBD2. The CDR3 consists of 11 residues. J lost 11 bases, V lost 5 bases, and 8 bases had no gene match. From germline, CDR1 is DFQATT and CDR2 SNEGSKA (reference sequence). This chain's CDR3 is CSAAKQAGQYF. DNA of the CDR3: TGCAGTGCTGCAAAACAAGCGGGACAGTACTTC.

This CDR3 reads CASSTGVTDEQFF. CDR3 DNA sequence: TGTGCCAGCAGCACCGGAGTTACAGATGAGCAGTTCTTC. The chain joins TRBV9 to TRBJ2-1; no clear D gene. The germline V and J ends were trimmed by 4 bases and 8 bases, with 13 bases remaining between them. This CDR3 has 13 residues. Germline CDR1 reads SGDLS; CDR2 reads YYNGEE.

This clone was counted once. Other nucleotide sequences in the sample specify the same CDR3. The chain joins TRBV5-1 to TRBJ2-1; TRBD1 matches at 8 bases. This CDR3 spans 15 amino acids. In germline, CDR1 is SGHRS, CDR2 YFSETQ. V lost 5 bases to trimming and J lost 0 bases; unmatched junction nucleotides: 4. CDR3 sequence reads: CASSLQGASYNEQFF. CDR3 in DNA: TGCGCCAGCAGTCTTCAGGGGGCCTCCTACAATGAGCAGTTCTTC.

This clone has just one count. The rearrangement links TRBV4-2 to TRBJ2-1, with unresolved D. This CDR3 comprises 15 residues. V lost 8 bases and J 0 bases, leaving 14 bases between the germline ends. CDR1 and CDR2 from the germline V gene are LGHNA and YNFKEQ. The CDR3 loop reads CASAGPVGSYNEQFF. Written as DNA, the CDR3 is TGTGCCAGCGCCGGTCCGGTGGGCTCCTACAATGAGCAGTTCTTC.

V gene TRBV9 combines with J gene TRBJ2-2; 7 nucleotides match TRBD2. The CDR3 consists of 16 residues. CDR1 is SGDLS, CDR2 YYNGEE, per germline. Trimming cost V 0 bases and J 4 bases; bases outside gene matches: 6. CDR3 region: CASSVGGGASTGELFF. The CDR3 DNA follows: TGTGCCAGCAGCGTAGGGGGAGGGGCTAGCACCGGGGAGCTGTTTTTT.

This chain connects TRBV11-2 to TRBJ2-1; D unclear. The CDR3 is 13 amino acids. The germline gives CDR1 SGHAT, CDR2 FQNNGV. Trimming shortened V by 6 bases and J by 12 bases, and 18 bases separated the two germline ends. This CDR3 reads CASSPLGSEWQFF. The CDR3 region has the DNA TGTGCCAGCAGTCCTTTGGGTTCGGAATGGCAGTTCTTC.

The chain couples TRBV10-3 to TRBJ2-1; a possible D gene is TRBD2 (6 bases). The CDR3 extends over 16 amino acids. Per the germline V gene, CDR1 is ENHRY and CDR2 is SYGVKD. Trimming removed 0 bases at V and 4 bases at J, with 13 bases between. Here the CDR3 reads CAISESMGGVYNEQFF. The CDR3 DNA is TGTGCCATCAGTGAGTCGATGGGCGGGGTTTACAATGAGCAGTTCTTC.

This rearrangement joins TRBV11-2 to TRBJ1-5; TRBD1 aligns across 7 bases. The CDR3 contains 15 residues. Germline CDR1 and CDR2: SGHAT and FQNNGV. V lost 1 base and J lost 4; bases outside the gene matches: 4. The CDR3 DNA reads TGTGCCAGCAGCTTAGCGACGACAGGGAATCAGCCCCAGCATTTT. Amino acids: CASSLATTGNQPQHF.

V is TRBV19 and J is TRBJ2-2; 7 positions match TRBD2. V was clipped by 6 bases and J by 0 bases; unmatched bases: 7. This CDR3 has 16 residues. The germline V gene has CDR1 LNHDA and CDR2 SQIVND (reference sequence). Here the CDR3 reads CASRPLLAANTGELFF. The CDR3 DNA reads TGTGCCAGTAGGCCTCTTCTAGCGGCGAACACCGGGGAGCTGTTTTTT.

Note on this clone: The same CDR3 can be traced to other DNA sequences in this sample. The chain uses TRBV29-1 and TRBJ2-5; D possibly uses TRBD1 or TRBD2 (5 bases each). The J call may be mistaken, given a closer DNA end match to TRBJ2-7. This CDR3 contains 11 residues. Germline assignment: CDR1 SQVTM and CDR2 ANQGSEA. This CDR3 is CSVGTAYEQYF. CDR3 nucleotides: TGCAGCGTAGGGACCGCGTACGAGCAGTACTTC.

The chain uses TRBV6-4 and TRBJ2-5; 9 bases map to TRBD1. CDR1 is MRHNA and CDR2 is SNTAGT in the germline V gene. This CDR3 region has 16 residues. The J segment lost 4 bases and the V segment lost 4 bases, leaving 10 bases of the junction unmatched. The CDR3 DNA reads TGTGCCAGCAGTGTTAAACAGGGGGCGCGGAGAGAGACCCAGTACTTC. It specifies CASSVKQGARRETQYF.

In nucleotides, the CDR3 is TGCGCCAGCAGCTTACAAGGGGGTGTACAAGAGACCCAGTACTTC. Its protein is CASSLQGGVQETQYF. The rearrangement joins TRBV5-1 to TRBJ2-5, with D possibly being TRBD1 (6 bases). Germline lookup yields CDR1 SGHRS and CDR2 YFSETQ. The CDR3 runs 15 residues. V gave up 2 bases and J gave up 2 bases, with 13 bases separating them.

The V and J genes are TRBV27 and TRBJ2-6, with D perhaps TRBD1 (6 bases). This CDR3 is 16 amino acids long. Looked up from germline, CDR1 is MNHEY and CDR2 is SMNVEV (reference sequence). Trimming shortened V by 5 bases and J by 0 bases, and 11 bases separated the two germline ends. The CDR3 coding sequence is TGTGCCAGCAGTAGAACAGGGTTCTCTGGGGCCAACGTCCTGACTTTC. Translated: CASSRTGFSGANVLTF.

V and J are TRBV11-2 and TRBJ1-4; possibly TRBD1 for D (5 bases). Trimming cost V 8 bases and J 7 bases, with 17 bases left between them. The CDR3 covers 14 residues. The germline CDR1 and CDR2 sequences are SGHAT and FQNNGV. CDR3 in DNA: TGTGCCAGCGGGGCGCCGGGTCAAGGTGAAAAACTGTTTTTT. Its protein product is CASGAPGQGEKLFF.

The chain uses TRBV5-1 and TRBJ2-3; 11 bases line up with TRBD1. After removal of 4 bases from V and 3 bases from J, the junction contained 4 bases not matched to a gene. The CDR3 is 15 amino acids. Germline V lookup: CDR1 SGHRS, CDR2 YFSETQ. The CDR3, as DNA: TGCGCCAGCAGCCCCGGACAGGGGGCTACAGATACGCAGTATTTT. Translation gives CASSPGQGATDTQYF.